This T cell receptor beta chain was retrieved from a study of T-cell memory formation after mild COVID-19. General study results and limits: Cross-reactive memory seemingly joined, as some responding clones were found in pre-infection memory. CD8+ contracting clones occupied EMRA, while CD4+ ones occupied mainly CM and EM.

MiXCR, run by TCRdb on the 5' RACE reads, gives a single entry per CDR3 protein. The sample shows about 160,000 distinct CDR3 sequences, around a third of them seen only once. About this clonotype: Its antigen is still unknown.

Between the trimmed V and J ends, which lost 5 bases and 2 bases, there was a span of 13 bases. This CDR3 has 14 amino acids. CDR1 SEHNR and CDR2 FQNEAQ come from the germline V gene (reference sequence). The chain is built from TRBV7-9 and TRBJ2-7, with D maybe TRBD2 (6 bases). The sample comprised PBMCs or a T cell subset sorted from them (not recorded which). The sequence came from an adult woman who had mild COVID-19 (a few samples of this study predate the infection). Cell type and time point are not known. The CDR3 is CASSRDFSTYEQYF. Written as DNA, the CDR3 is TGTGCCAGCAGCCGGGACTTTTCAACCTACGAGCAGTACTTC.